The source of this TCR beta chain is a study of control samples from healthy donors and cancer patients. Trimming took 6 bases from V and 7 from J, leaving 10 bases between them. This CDR3 contains 13 residues. The protocol was immunoSEQ multiplex PCR, while the TCRdb copy is restricted to in-frame clones and leaves out a portion. This table holds about 100,000 clones, roughly 84% found once. The material sequenced was blood. This chain uses TRBV12-3 or TRBV12-4 with TRBJ1-6; tentative D call: TRBD1 (5 bases). This receptor was obtained from a woman aged 50 to 60 in good health. DNA of the CDR3: TGTGCCAGCAGGGGGACTGTAAATTCACCCCTCCACTTT. Protein sequence: CASRGTVNSPLHF.